This entry features one TCR beta chain sequence. These data belong to a study of T cells in localized non-small cell lung cancer. The V gene's germline CDR1 is LNHDA and CDR2 SQIVND (reference sequence). The CDR3 is 16 amino acids. The V and J ends lost 3 bases and 0 bases respectively, with 12 bases between them. Using immunoSEQ multiplex PCR, the repertoire was profiled, and TCRdb retains in-frame clones only, with some absent. The table includes about 72,000 clones, about four fifths detected once. V usage is TRBV19 and J usage is TRBJ1-5; D is unresolved. Here the sequenced sample was peripheral blood, taken before any cancer treatment. The clonotype originates from a female donor aged 60 or older with stage I lung adenocarcinoma. In DNA form, the CDR3 reads TGTGCCAGTAGTATGCCCATGGGGATTAGCAATCAGCCCCAGCATTTT. This translates into CASSMPMGISNQPQHF.